The clone carrying this TCR beta chain was counted between two and nine times. J gave up 0 bases and V 6 bases, and 5 bases lay outside the gene matches. This CDR3 spans 15 amino acids. The germline CDR1 and CDR2 sequences are SGHTA and FQGNSA. These data are taken from a study of T-cell reconstitution after alpha-beta-depleted transplantation in children. Unique molecular identifiers were incorporated when the TCRbeta library was constructed. TCRdb independently ran MiXCR on the PCR reads; one entry per CDR3 protein. The sample holds approximately 400,000 distinct CDR3 sequences, 9.5% to 13% seen once.

The chain joins TRBV7-2 to TRBJ2-1; 7 nucleotides line up with TRBD2. Sequenced material: PBMCs from the stem cell graft donor, taken from the stem cell graft. The source is a human donor who donated a stem cell graft to a child with acute myeloid leukemia. The DNA of the CDR3 is TGTGCCAGCAGAAGAGCGGGAAGCTCCTACAATGAGCAGTTCTTC. Translating it yields CASRRAGSSYNEQFF.